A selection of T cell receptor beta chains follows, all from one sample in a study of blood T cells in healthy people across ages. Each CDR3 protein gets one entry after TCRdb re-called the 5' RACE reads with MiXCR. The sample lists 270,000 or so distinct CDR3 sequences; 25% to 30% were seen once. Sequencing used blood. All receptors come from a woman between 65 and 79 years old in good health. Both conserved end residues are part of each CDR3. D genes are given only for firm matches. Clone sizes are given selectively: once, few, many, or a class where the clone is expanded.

CDR3 protein: CASSLQYRYEQYF
CDR3 DNA: TGTGCCAGCAGTTTGCAGTACAGATACGAGCAGTACTTC
CDR3 length: 13
J gene: TRBJ2-7
clone size: many
V gene: TRBV27
D gene: NA

CDR3 protein: CASRVGTADGYTF
CDR3 DNA: TGTGCCAGCAGGGTTGGGACTGCAGACGGCTACACCTTC
CDR3 length: 13
J gene: TRBJ1-2
clone size: NA
V gene: TRBV5-4
D gene: NA

CDR3 protein: CSVERLGNEQFF
CDR3 DNA: TGCAGCGTTGAAAGGCTAGGTAATGAGCAGTTCTTC
CDR3 length: 12
J gene: TRBJ2-1
clone size: few
V gene: TRBV29-1
D gene: NA

CDR3 protein: CASSPDGPYEQYF
CDR3 DNA: TGTGCCAGCAGCCCGGACGGTCCCTACGAGCAGTACTTC
CDR3 length: 13
J gene: TRBJ2-7
clone size: few
V gene: TRBV7-9
D gene: NA

CDR3 protein: CSTHRDTISYEQYF
CDR3 DNA: TGCAGTACCCACCGGGACACGATTTCCTACGAGCAGTACTTC
CDR3 length: 14
J gene: TRBJ2-7
clone size: NA
V gene: TRBV20-1
D gene: NA

CDR3 protein: CASRGLAGGPGEQFF
CDR3 DNA: TGTGCCAGCAGGGGTCTAGCGGGAGGGCCAGGTGAGCAGTTCTTC
CDR3 length: 15
J gene: TRBJ2-1
clone size: NA
V gene: TRBV6-2/TRBV6-3
D gene: TRBD2

CDR3 protein: CASSLALRAGELFF
CDR3 DNA: TGCGCCAGCAGCTTGGCGCTGCGGGCCGGGGAGCTGTTTTTT
CDR3 length: 14
J gene: TRBJ2-2
clone size: many
V gene: TRBV5-1
D gene: NA

CDR3 protein: CASSPNSEIETQYF
CDR3 DNA: TGCGCCAGCAGCCCAAACAGTGAGATTGAGACCCAGTACTTC
CDR3 length: 14
J gene: TRBJ2-5
clone size: few
V gene: TRBV5-1
D gene: NA

CDR3 protein: CASGAATNYGYTF
CDR3 DNA: TGTGCCAGCGGAGCTGCCACTAACTATGGCTACACCTTC
CDR3 length: 13
J gene: TRBJ1-2
clone size: NA
V gene: TRBV10-3
D gene: NA

CDR3 protein: CASSSGKETQYF
CDR3 DNA: TGTGCCAGCAGTAGCGGGAAAGAGACCCAGTACTTC
CDR3 length: 12
J gene: TRBJ2-5
clone size: NA
V gene: TRBV28
D gene: TRBD2

CDR3 protein: CASSVAAYNEKLFF
CDR3 DNA: TGTGCCAGCAGCGTAGCTGCATATAATGAAAAACTGTTTTTT
CDR3 length: 14
J gene: TRBJ1-4
clone size: few
V gene: TRBV9
D gene: NA

CDR3 protein: CASSSEAGTSYEQYF
CDR3 DNA: TGTGCCAGCAGTTCGGAAGCGGGAACGTCCTACGAGCAGTACTTC
CDR3 length: 15
J gene: TRBJ2-7
clone size: few
V gene: TRBV28
D gene: TRBD2

CDR3 protein: CASSQVRGALTGTDTQYF
CDR3 DNA: TGTGCCAGCAGCCAAGTCCGGGGGGCACTCACGGGCACAGATACGCAGTATTTT
CDR3 length: 18
J gene: TRBJ2-3
clone size: NA
V gene: TRBV3-1
D gene: NA

CDR3 protein: CSARLGQGGANVLTF
CDR3 DNA: TGCAGTGCTAGACTGGGACAGGGGGGGGCCAACGTCCTGACTTTC
CDR3 length: 15
J gene: TRBJ2-6
clone size: NA
V gene: TRBV20-1
D gene: TRBD1

CDR3 protein: CASSPEQGIQETQYF
CDR3 DNA: TGCGCCAGCAGCCCTGAACAGGGGATTCAAGAGACCCAGTACTTC
CDR3 length: 15
J gene: TRBJ2-5
clone size: NA
V gene: TRBV4-1
D gene: TRBD1

CDR3 protein: CASSRIGGTSGHTPYEQYF
CDR3 DNA: TGTGCCAGCAGTCGAATAGGTGGGACTAGCGGGCACACCCCCTACGAGCAGTACTTC
CDR3 length: 19
J gene: TRBJ2-7
clone size: few
V gene: TRBV28
D gene: TRBD2

CDR3 protein: CSVVGPGQPYYGYTF
CDR3 DNA: TGCAGCGTTGTTGGGCCGGGACAACCTTACTATGGCTACACCTTC
CDR3 length: 15
J gene: TRBJ1-2
clone size: few
V gene: TRBV29-1
D gene: NA

CDR3 protein: CSAANRGWEPQHF
CDR3 DNA: TGCAGTGCAGCGAACAGGGGCTGGGAGCCCCAGCATTTT
CDR3 length: 13
J gene: TRBJ1-5
clone size: NA
V gene: TRBV20-1
D gene: TRBD1

CDR3 protein: CASSLDLTGTQYF
CDR3 DNA: TGTGCCAGCAGCTTAGACCTCACGGGGACCCAGTACTTC
CDR3 length: 13
J gene: TRBJ2-5
clone size: many
V gene: TRBV11-2
D gene: NA

CDR3 protein: CASSPRTSGANVLTF
CDR3 DNA: TGTGCCAGCAGTCCCAGAACCTCTGGGGCCAACGTCCTGACTTTC
CDR3 length: 15
J gene: TRBJ2-6
clone size: NA
V gene: TRBV12-3/TRBV12-4
D gene: NA

CDR3 protein: CSVSGTSGLHNEQFF
CDR3 DNA: TGCAGCGTTTCCGGGACTAGCGGGCTACACAATGAGCAGTTCTTC
CDR3 length: 15
J gene: TRBJ2-1
clone size: NA
V gene: TRBV29-1
D gene: TRBD2

CDR3 protein: CASSHEPSLYGCTF
CDR3 DNA: TGTGCCAGCAGCCACGAGCCCTCCCTCTATGGCTGCACCTTC
CDR3 length: 14
J gene: TRBJ1-2
clone size: few
V gene: TRBV14
D gene: NA

CDR3 protein: CASSPDVSNQPQHF
CDR3 DNA: TGTGCCAGCAGCCCCGACGTGAGCAATCAGCCCCAGCATTTT
CDR3 length: 14
J gene: TRBJ1-5
clone size: many
V gene: TRBV27
D gene: NA

CDR3 protein: CASSLQQGALRGYTF
CDR3 DNA: TGCGCCAGCAGCTTGCAACAGGGGGCCCTCCGTGGCTACACCTTC
CDR3 length: 15
J gene: TRBJ1-2
clone size: NA
V gene: TRBV5-1
D gene: TRBD1

CDR3 protein: CASRDVERDRETQYF
CDR3 DNA: TGTGCCAGCAGGGATGTAGAGCGTGATCGAGAGACCCAGTACTTC
CDR3 length: 15
J gene: TRBJ2-5
clone size: NA
V gene: TRBV28
D gene: NA

CDR3 protein: CASGKVGTQYF
CDR3 DNA: TGTGCCAGCGGTAAGGTTGGGACGCAGTATTTT
CDR3 length: 11
J gene: TRBJ2-3
clone size: NA
V gene: TRBV12-3/TRBV12-4
D gene: NA

CDR3 protein: CASSSPGRANTEAFF
CDR3 DNA: TGTGCCAGCAGTTCCCCCGGACGGGCGAACACTGAAGCTTTCTTT
CDR3 length: 15
J gene: TRBJ1-1
clone size: many
V gene: TRBV12-3/TRBV12-4
D gene: NA

CDR3 protein: CATSRDGTVNEKLFF
CDR3 DNA: TGTGCCACCAGCAGGGACGGGACGGTTAATGAAAAACTGTTTTTT
CDR3 length: 15
J gene: TRBJ1-4
clone size: many
V gene: TRBV15
D gene: NA

CDR3 protein: CAISEISGPFF
CDR3 DNA: TGTGCCATCAGCGAGATCTCCGGGCCTTTCTTT
CDR3 length: 11
J gene: TRBJ1-1
clone size: NA
V gene: TRBV7-9
D gene: NA

CDR3 protein: CASRKGVGYEQYF
CDR3 DNA: TGTGCCAGTAGAAAAGGAGTGGGCTACGAGCAGTACTTC
CDR3 length: 13
J gene: TRBJ2-7
clone size: NA
V gene: TRBV19
D gene: NA

CDR3 protein: CATSDPGREGNEQFF
CDR3 DNA: TGTGCCACCAGTGATCCCGGCAGGGAGGGCAATGAGCAGTTCTTC
CDR3 length: 15
J gene: TRBJ2-1
clone size: few
V gene: TRBV24-1
D gene: TRBD2

CDR3 protein: CASRAGDPAGTQYF
CDR3 DNA: TGTGCCAGCAGGGCAGGGGACCCGGCTGGGACCCAGTACTTC
CDR3 length: 14
J gene: TRBJ2-5
clone size: few
V gene: TRBV6-1
D gene: NA

CDR3 protein: CASSHRGMNTEAFF
CDR3 DNA: TGTGCCAGCAGCCATAGGGGCATGAACACTGAAGCTTTCTTT
CDR3 length: 14
J gene: TRBJ1-1
clone size: few
V gene: TRBV14
D gene: NA

CDR3 protein: CASSPRHGIRNEQFF
CDR3 DNA: TGTGCCAGCAGTCCCAGACATGGTATACGCAATGAGCAGTTCTTT
CDR3 length: 15
J gene: TRBJ2-3
clone size: NA
V gene: TRBV27
D gene: NA

CDR3 protein: CASSLRQGTVNTEAFF
CDR3 DNA: TGCGCCAGCAGCCTGAGACAGGGCACGGTGAACACTGAAGCTTTCTTT
CDR3 length: 16
J gene: TRBJ1-1
clone size: NA
V gene: TRBV5-1
D gene: TRBD1

CDR3 protein: CASSPQGYGKQYF
CDR3 DNA: TGTGCCAGCAGCCCCCAGGGGTATGGGAAGCAGTACTTC
CDR3 length: 13
J gene: TRBJ2-7
clone size: NA
V gene: TRBV9
D gene: NA

CDR3 protein: CASSHPRAEKLFF
CDR3 DNA: TGTGCCAGCAGCCACCCTCGGGCGGAAAAACTGTTTTTT
CDR3 length: 13
J gene: TRBJ1-4
clone size: few
V gene: TRBV3-1
D gene: NA

CDR3 protein: CAILEQGKTYEQYF
CDR3 DNA: TGTGCCATTCTGGAGCAGGGGAAAACCTACGAGCAGTACTTC
CDR3 length: 14
J gene: TRBJ2-7
clone size: few
V gene: TRBV28
D gene: NA

CDR3 protein: CASRVVSGETQYF
CDR3 DNA: TGTGCCAGCAGGGTGGTTTCGGGGGAGACCCAGTACTTC
CDR3 length: 13
J gene: TRBJ2-5
clone size: NA
V gene: TRBV13
D gene: NA

CDR3 protein: CASSPNQEDEQFF
CDR3 DNA: TGTGCCAGCTCACCAAATCAGGAGGATGAGCAGTTCTTC
CDR3 length: 13
J gene: TRBJ2-1
clone size: few
V gene: TRBV18
D gene: NA

CDR3 protein: CASSAEGGGYNEQFF
CDR3 DNA: TGTGCCAGCAGTGCTGAGGGCGGGGGATACAATGAGCAGTTCTTC
CDR3 length: 15
J gene: TRBJ2-1
clone size: NA
V gene: TRBV7-3
D gene: TRBD2

CDR3 protein: CASSLRAAGDDTGELFF
CDR3 DNA: TGTGCCAGCAGCTTAAGGGCCGCGGGGGACGACACCGGGGAGCTGTTTTTT
CDR3 length: 17
J gene: TRBJ2-2
clone size: NA
V gene: TRBV7-3
D gene: TRBD2

CDR3 protein: CASSGGGNTGELLF
CDR3 DNA: TGTGCCAGCAGTGGCGGAGGAAACACCGGGGAGCTGCTTTTT
CDR3 length: 14
J gene: TRBJ2-2
clone size: NA
V gene: TRBV6-1
D gene: NA

CDR3 protein: CAWKLTAKMNTEAFF
CDR3 DNA: TGTGCCTGGAAATTGACAGCTAAGATGAACACTGAAGCTTTCTTT
CDR3 length: 15
J gene: TRBJ1-1
clone size: NA
V gene: TRBV30
D gene: NA

CDR3 protein: CASSFSGRAYNEQFF
CDR3 DNA: TGTGCCAGCAGTTTTAGCGGGAGGGCCTACAATGAGCAGTTCTTC
CDR3 length: 15
J gene: TRBJ2-1
clone size: NA
V gene: TRBV6-5
D gene: TRBD2

CDR3 protein: CSARDPGTYSGNTIYF
CDR3 DNA: TGCAGTGCTAGAGATCCCGGCACCTACTCTGGAAACACCATATATTTT
CDR3 length: 16
J gene: TRBJ1-3
clone size: NA
V gene: TRBV20-1
D gene: NA

CDR3 protein: CASSLTSGKTQYF
CDR3 DNA: TGTGCCAGTAGCCTCACTAGCGGAAAGACCCAGTACTTC
CDR3 length: 13
J gene: TRBJ2-5
clone size: NA
V gene: TRBV19
D gene: TRBD2

CDR3 protein: CASSLDSCNEQFF
CDR3 DNA: TGCGCCAGCAGCTTGGACTCCTGCAATGAGCAGTTCTTC
CDR3 length: 13
J gene: TRBJ2-1
clone size: few
V gene: TRBV5-1
D gene: NA

CDR3 protein: CASLTEGQGAGFF
CDR3 DNA: TGTGCCAGCTTGACGGAAGGACAGGGGGCTGGATTCTTC
CDR3 length: 13
J gene: TRBJ2-5
clone size: NA
V gene: TRBV2
D gene: TRBD1

CDR3 protein: CASSSRGGDEQFF
CDR3 DNA: TGTGCCAGCAGCTCCCGGGGTGGGGATGAGCAGTTCTTC
CDR3 length: 13
J gene: TRBJ2-1
clone size: NA
V gene: TRBV11-2
D gene: NA

CDR3 protein: CASSTPGPEQFF
CDR3 DNA: TGTGCCAGCAGCACGCCGGGACCAGAGCAGTTCTTC
CDR3 length: 12
J gene: TRBJ2-1
clone size: NA
V gene: TRBV7-2
D gene: NA

CDR3 protein: CASSDPGLAVIEQFF
CDR3 DNA: TGTGCCAGCAGTGATCCGGGACTAGCGGTTATAGAGCAGTTCTTC
CDR3 length: 15
J gene: TRBJ2-1
clone size: few
V gene: TRBV28
D gene: TRBD2

CDR3 protein: CSAGRDRGQYEQYF
CDR3 DNA: TGCAGTGCTGGGAGGGACAGGGGACAGTACGAGCAGTACTTC
CDR3 length: 14
J gene: TRBJ2-7
clone size: NA
V gene: TRBV20-1
D gene: TRBD1

CDR3 protein: CASRLSLRGTQYF
CDR3 DNA: TGTGCCAGCAGGTTATCGTTGAGGGGGACCCAGTACTTC
CDR3 length: 13
J gene: TRBJ2-5
clone size: NA
V gene: TRBV27
D gene: NA

CDR3 protein: CATSDPRQLDNQPQHF
CDR3 DNA: TGTGCCACCAGTGATCCGAGACAGCTAGACAATCAGCCCCAGCATTTT
CDR3 length: 16
J gene: TRBJ1-5
clone size: few
V gene: TRBV24-1
D gene: NA

CDR3 protein: CASSPGIGGQPQHF
CDR3 DNA: TGTGCCAGCTCACCAGGGATAGGAGGACAGCCCCAGCATTTT
CDR3 length: 14
J gene: TRBJ1-5
clone size: NA
V gene: TRBV18
D gene: NA

CDR3 protein: CASSFQGKEANVLTF
CDR3 DNA: TGTGCCAGCAGCTTTCAAGGAAAGGAGGCCAACGTCCTGACTTTC
CDR3 length: 15
J gene: TRBJ2-6
clone size: NA
V gene: TRBV7-9
D gene: NA

CDR3 protein: CASSPESAGHRQPQHF
CDR3 DNA: TGTGCCAGCAGCCCCGAAAGTGCAGGACACCGGCAGCCCCAGCATTTT
CDR3 length: 16
J gene: TRBJ1-5
clone size: many
V gene: TRBV4-2
D gene: NA

CDR3 protein: CASSLEHRPQETQYF
CDR3 DNA: TGTGCCAGCAGCTTAGAGCACAGGCCCCAAGAGACCCAGTACTTC
CDR3 length: 15
J gene: TRBJ2-5
clone size: many
V gene: TRBV7-9
D gene: NA